There are a few counts of the clone carrying this T cell receptor beta chain. Its antigen is still unknown. Method: immunoSEQ multiplex PCR; TCRdb's copy keeps in-frame clones and lacks some. The sample contains approximately 99,000 clones, 92% of which appear only once. This sample is drawn from a study of graft-versus-host responses after intestinal transplantation. The wider study: Anti-thymocyte globulin induction was given to all recipients, followed by tacrolimus and steroids for roughly 3 years. The study, taken as a whole, reports: Present in recipient marrow, GvH clones included some that appeared first in ileum or blood.

The CDR3 length is 16 residues. V was clipped by 0 bases and J by 0 bases, with 10 bases between them. CDR1 is SGHDT, CDR2 YYEEEE, per germline. The rearrangement uses TRBV5-6 and TRBJ1-5; a weak D match, TRBD1 (5 bases). The clonotype was recovered from a human donor who was the organ donor for an intestinal transplant. The source material was unstimulated CD8+ T cells sorted from spleen or lymph node cells, sampled before transplant. The DNA of the CDR3 is TGTGCCAGCAGCTTGGGAGGCGGGGCTAGCAATCAGCCCCAGCATTTT. This gives the protein CASSLGGGASNQPQHF.